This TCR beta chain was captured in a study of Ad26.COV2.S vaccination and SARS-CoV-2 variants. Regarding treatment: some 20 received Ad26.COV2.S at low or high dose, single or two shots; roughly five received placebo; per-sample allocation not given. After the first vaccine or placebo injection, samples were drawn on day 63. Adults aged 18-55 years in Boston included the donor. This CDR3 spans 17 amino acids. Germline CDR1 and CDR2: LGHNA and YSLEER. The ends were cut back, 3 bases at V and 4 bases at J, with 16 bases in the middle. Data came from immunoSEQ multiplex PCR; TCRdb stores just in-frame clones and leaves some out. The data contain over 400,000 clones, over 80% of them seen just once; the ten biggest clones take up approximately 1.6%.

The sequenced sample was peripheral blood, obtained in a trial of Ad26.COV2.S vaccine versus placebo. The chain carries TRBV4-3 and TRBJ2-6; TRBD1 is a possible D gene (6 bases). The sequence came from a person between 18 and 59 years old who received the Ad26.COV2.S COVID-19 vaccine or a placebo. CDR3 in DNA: TGCGCCAGCAGCCAGGCTCGACAGGATCCCGGGGCCAACGTCCTGACTTTC. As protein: CASSQARQDPGANVLTF.